This passage covers 26 T cell receptor beta chains from one sample sequenced in a study of blood T cell repertoires in COVID-19. Profiling relied on immunoSEQ multiplex PCR, and the TCRdb table lists in-frame clones only, not all of them. The table shows approximately 500,000 clones, with approximately 88% occurring only once. Sequencing used PBMCs or T cells enriched from blood (not recorded which). The receptors derive from a middle-aged woman who had recovered from COVID-19.

This clone came up a few times. The chain has TRBV3-1 (or the pseudogene TRBV3-2) and TRBJ2-7, with D perhaps matching TRBD1 (6 bases). This CDR3 spans 15 amino acids. V lost 0 bases to trimming and J lost 5 bases, with 14 bases between them. Germline lookup yields CDR1 LGHDT and CDR2 YNNKEL (reference sequence). CDR3 residues: CASSQDNGGLHEQYF. CDR3 sequence (DNA): TGTGCCAGCAGCCAAGATAATGGGGGCCTCCACGAGCAGTACTTC.

The rearrangement joins TRBV29-1 to TRBJ1-1; D may be TRBD1 (6 bases). Germline V lookup: CDR1 SQVTM, CDR2 ANQGSEA. CDR3 length equals 11 residues. The V end was cut by 4 bases, the J end by 6 bases, with 9 bases between. In DNA form, the CDR3 reads TGCAGCGTTGGCAGGGGCGCTGAAGCTTTCTTT. Translating it yields CSVGRGAEAFF. Complete variable domain (other parts from reference TRBV29-1 and TRBJ1-1): SAVISQKPSRDICQRGTSLTIQCQVDSQVTMMFWYRQQPGQSLTLIATANQGSEATYESGFVIDKFPISRPNLTFSTLTVSNMSPEDSSIYLCSVGRGAEAFFGQGTRLTVV.

The J gene is TRBJ1-3, the V gene TRBV9; tentatively, D is TRBD1 (6 bases). V gave up 4 bases and J gave up 3 bases, with 14 bases separating them. Looked up from germline, CDR1 is SGDLS and CDR2 is YYNGEE. The length of the CDR3 is 15 residues. Here the CDR3 reads CASSPRDISGNTIYF. DNA for the CDR3: TGTGCCAGCAGCCCACGGGACATAAGTGGAAACACCATATATTTT.

The chain is built from TRBV10-2 and TRBJ1-4; maybe TRBD1 (6 bases). V lost 6 bases to trimming and J lost 7 bases, with 15 bases between them. The CDR3 has 14 residues. Germline V CDR1 and CDR2: WSHSY, SAAADI. CDR3 DNA: TGCGCCAGCAGGGACCTTGGGGGCGGTGAAAAACTGTTTTTT. It yields the protein CASRDLGGGEKLFF.

J is TRBJ1-5 and V is TRBV5-1; perhaps TRBD1 as D (6 bases). CDR3 size: 13 residues. The V gene's germline CDR1 is SGHRS and CDR2 YFSETQ. The V and J ends lost 5 bases and 4 bases respectively, with 10 bases between them. The CDR3 DNA reads TGCGCCAGCAGTCTACAGGGTAATCAGCCCCAGCATTTT. Amino acid sequence: CASSLQGNQPQHF.

The chain's CDR3 is CASSYVRGSNQPQHF. Here the CDR3 DNA reads TGTGCCAGCAGTTACGTTCGGGGTAGCAATCAGCCCCAGCATTTT. The chain uses TRBV6-5 and TRBJ1-5; D gene unclear. The CDR3 consists of 15 residues. Trimming took 2 bases from V and 0 from J, leaving 8 bases between them. The germline CDR1 and CDR2 sequences are MNHEY and SVGAGI.

CDR3 protein: CASIRLSSNQPQHF. The CDR3 DNA sequence: TGTGCCAGCATCAGGCTTTCGAGCAATCAGCCCCAGCATTTT. J is TRBJ1-5 and V is TRBV28; D call uncertain. V was clipped by 7 bases and J by 1 base, with 11 bases between them. Germline V gives CDR1 MDHEN, CDR2 SYDVKM. The CDR3 is 14 residues long.

This clone was recorded only once. The V and J genes are TRBV29-1 and TRBJ1-1; 7 nucleotides align to TRBD1. The CDR3 loop spans 12 amino acids. Germline trimming cut 6 bases from V and 8 bases from J; bases unmatched to any gene: 9. Germline V gene data show CDR1 as SQVTM and CDR2 as ANQGSEA. CDR3 bases: TGCAGCGTATGGGGAGACAGGGCAGAAGCTTTCTTT. Amino acids: CSVWGDRAEAFF.

The chain is built from TRBV24-1 and TRBJ2-3; D gene ambiguous. Germline V gene sequence: CDR1 KGHDR, CDR2 SFDVKD. Between the trimmed V and J ends, which lost 6 bases and 5 bases, there was a span of 5 bases. The CDR3 runs to 11 residues. Here the CDR3 reads CATSTLDTQYF. The CDR3 DNA sequence: TGTGCCACCAGTACTTTAGATACGCAGTATTTT.

This rearrangement joins TRBV27 to TRBJ1-2; D is possibly TRBD1 (6 bases). The CDR3 runs 13 residues. Germline CDR1 reads MNHEY; CDR2 reads SMNVEV (reference sequence). V lost 4 bases, J lost 7 bases, and 13 bases lay in between. CDR3 nucleotides: TGTGCCAGCAGTTACGGGGGGCCCGGTGGCTACACCTTC. This codes for CASSYGGPGGYTF.

The chain joins TRBV18 to TRBJ2-1, with 11 bases identical to TRBD2. Trimming took 2 bases from V and 6 from J; bases not matched to a gene: 3. Looked up from germline, CDR1 is KGHSH and CDR2 is LQKENI. The CDR3 has 15 amino acids. The CDR3 DNA is TGTGCCAGCTCACCAACTCTAGCGGGAGGCAATGAGCAGTTCTTC. Its protein product is CASSPTLAGGNEQFF.

J is TRBJ2-1 and V is TRBV5-8, with a tentative D call TRBD2 (8 bases). Germline V gives CDR1 SGHTS, CDR2 YDEGEE. CDR3 size: 18 residues. The germline V and J ends were trimmed by 2 bases and 9 bases, with 27 bases remaining between them. CDR3 loop: CASSFLPGGREVGSEQFF. In DNA form, the CDR3 reads TGTGCCAGCAGCTTCCTCCCAGGGGGGCGGGAGGTCGGAAGTGAGCAGTTCTTC.

The chain couples TRBV9 to TRBJ1-1, with a weak D call TRBD1 (5 bases). The CDR3 is 16 residues long. CDR1 and CDR2 (germline): SGDLS, YYNGEE. V was clipped by 0 bases and J by 5 bases, with 17 bases between them. In nucleotides, the CDR3 is TGTGCCAGCAGCGTAGAAGCAGGGTTAACCGTGACTGAAGCTTTCTTT. Protein sequence: CASSVEAGLTVTEAFF.

This chain joins TRBV24-1 and TRBJ2-7, with TRBD2 matching over 14 bases. Germline CDR1 and CDR2: KGHDR and SFDVKD. Losses at the gene ends were 4 bases for V and 4 bases for J; bases not matched to a gene: 8. The CDR3 is 17 amino acids. CDR3 coding DNA: TGTGCCACCAGTGAGGCTCCGGGACTAGCGGGGGAGTACGAGCAGTACTTC. This encodes CATSEAPGLAGEYEQYF.

This clone was seen a handful of times. The chain employs TRBV29-1 and TRBJ2-7; 14 nucleotides align to TRBD2. The V and J ends lost 6 bases and 4 bases, in that order; junction bases with no gene match: 11. Germline V CDR1 and CDR2: SQVTM, ANQGSEA. The CDR3 sequence is 16 residues long. The chain's CDR3 is CSVAGTSGRGGYEQYF. DNA of the CDR3: TGCAGCGTAGCCGGGACTAGCGGGAGAGGAGGGTACGAGCAGTACTTC.

V gene TRBV4-1 combines with J gene TRBJ2-2, with D possibly being TRBD1 (5 bases). The CDR3 contains 17 residues. Germline V gene lookup returns CDR1 MGHRA and CDR2 YSYEKL. V lost 1 base and J lost 6, with 18 bases in between. DNA for the CDR3: TGCGCCAGCAGCCAAGGTCCAGGGATAATGAATTCCGGGGAGCTGTTTTTT. Translated: CASSQGPGIMNSGELFF.

This clone came up a few times. V usage is TRBV12-3 or TRBV12-4 and J usage is TRBJ1-2; 7 positions agree with TRBD1. V trimming: 6 bases; J trimming: 8 bases; junction bases outside the gene matches: 9. The length of the CDR3 is 13 residues. The CDR3 loop reads CASSPDRVRGYTF. CDR3 bases: TGTGCCAGCAGCCCTGACAGGGTCAGAGGCTACACCTTC.

This clone was observed a single time. The rearrangement links TRBV2 to TRBJ1-2; 7 nucleotides line up with TRBD1. Germline CDR1 reads SNHLY; CDR2 reads FYNNEI. J gave up 8 bases and V 5 bases, and 14 bases lay outside the gene matches. CDR3 length: 15 residues. The chain's CDR3 is CASSRVPGQSSGYTF. CDR3 nucleotides: TGTGCCAGCAGTCGAGTCCCGGGACAGAGTTCAGGCTACACCTTC.

This clone has just a few counts. The chain uses TRBV7-9 and TRBJ2-1; 12 nucleotides agree with TRBD2. CDR1 and CDR2 from the germline V gene are SEHNR and FQNEAQ (reference sequence). V lost 5 bases and J lost 10; bases outside the gene matches: 3. This CDR3 is 13 amino acids long. The DNA of the CDR3 is TGTGCCAGCAGCCCTAGCGGGAGGGCCGAGCAGTTCTTC. This translates into CASSPSGRAEQFF.

CDR3 in amino acids: CASSTRDSAISFF. In DNA form, the CDR3 reads TGTGCCAGCAGTACCCGGGACAGCGCCATTTCTTTCTTT. J is TRBJ1-1 and V is TRBV6-5, with TRBD1 matching 7 bases. The CDR3 loop spans 13 amino acids. Trimming at V came to 5 bases and at J to 12 bases, leaving 12 bases not matched to a gene. Germline CDR1 reads MNHEY; CDR2 reads SVGAGI.

The rearrangement uses TRBV5-1 and TRBJ2-1; TRBD2 agrees at 15 bases. This CDR3 spans 15 amino acids. Unmatched junction bases numbered 5, after V lost 4 bases and J lost 9 bases. Looked up from germline, CDR1 is SGHRS and CDR2 is YFSETQ. CDR3 DNA sequence: TGCGCCAGCAGCCCCGGGACTAGCGGGGGGAGTGAGCAGTTCTTC. This translates into CASSPGTSGGSEQFF.

This clone was detected only once. The V gene is TRBV5-1, the J gene TRBJ2-3; the match to TRBD2 covers 7 bases. After removal of 0 bases from V and 7 bases from J, the junction contained 8 bases not matched to a gene. This CDR3 comprises 15 residues. Germline CDR1 reads SGHRS; CDR2 reads YFSETQ. CDR3 sequence reads: CASSLVGRYSNTQYF. Here the CDR3 DNA reads TGCGCCAGCAGCTTGGTCGGGAGGTATTCAAATACGCAGTATTTT.

The CDR3 coding sequence is TGCGCCAGCAGCATCGGGACAGGCGATCAGCCCCAGCATTTT. Its protein product is CASSIGTGDQPQHF. V gene TRBV5-1 combines with J gene TRBJ1-5; 8 bases fit TRBD1. Germline V gene data show CDR1 as SGHRS and CDR2 as YFSETQ. The V gene end was trimmed by 4 bases and the J gene end by 5 bases; junction bases not matched to a gene: 5. This CDR3 region has 14 residues.

This clone was recorded once. The rearrangement links TRBV7-2 to TRBJ2-3; perhaps TRBD2 as D (5 bases). The germline V and J ends were trimmed by 3 bases and 4 bases, with 11 bases remaining between them. The CDR3 has 14 residues. The germline V gene has CDR1 SGHTA and CDR2 FQGNSA. CDR3 sequence (DNA): TGTGCCAGCAGCTTGGGAGACTTCCCAGATACGCAGTATTTT. Amino acids: CASSLGDFPDTQYF.

The CDR3 loop is CASSEQPNTEAFF. CDR3 DNA: TGCGCCAGCAGCGAACAGCCAAACACTGAAGCTTTCTTT. The chain has TRBV10-1 and TRBJ1-1; no clear D gene. CDR1 and CDR2 (germline): WNHNN, SYGVQD (reference sequence). The CDR3 has 13 amino acids. V was cut by 6 bases and J by 2 bases, with 10 bases left in between.

The chain has TRBV10-3 and TRBJ2-1; 9 positions agree with TRBD1. The CDR3 is 15 amino acids. The germline gives CDR1 ENHRY, CDR2 SYGVKD. The ends lost 7 bases at V and 6 bases at J; junction bases unmatched: 10. The CDR3 here is CAIKVDRGGVNEQFF. DNA of the CDR3: TGTGCCATCAAGGTGGACAGGGGAGGTGTCAATGAGCAGTTCTTC.